This T cell receptor beta chain derives from a study of blood T cell repertoires in COVID-19. Background on the study: The United States, Italy and Spain were the sources of the acute and convalescent COVID-19 samples.

Clones were sequenced by immunoSEQ multiplex PCR, and TCRdb holds only the in-frame ones, with some missing. The repertoire holds under 250,000 clones, with about nine tenths as singletons. CDR3 size: 14 residues. The junction had 8 bases not matched to a gene; V was cut back by 6 bases and J by 5 bases. Germline values: CDR1 MNHEY, CDR2 SVGAGI. With regard to this clone: Other nucleotide sequences in the sample specify the same CDR3.

The sequence came from a man between 60 and 75 years old who had recovered from COVID-19. The sequencing sample was made of peripheral blood. This sequence joins TRBV6-5 and TRBJ1-1; 8 nucleotides align to TRBD1. CDR3 loop: CASSYDRGRTEAFF. The CDR3 nucleotides are TGTGCCAGCAGCTATGACAGGGGACGGACTGAAGCTTTCTTT.